These 21 T cell receptor beta chains came from one sample sequenced in a study of T-cell memory formation after mild COVID-19. One entry per CDR3 protein results from TCRdb running MiXCR on the 5' RACE reads. The sample lists 400,000 or so distinct CDR3 sequences; over 15% were seen once. Sample: PBMCs or a T cell subset sorted from them (not recorded which). Every receptor here comes from an adult woman who had mild COVID-19 (a few samples of this study predate the infection). Cell type and time point are not known.

This clonotype has a count of ten or more. CDR3 in DNA: TGCGCCAGCAGCTTGGTTCCTCGGAGGGGCGATGAGCAGTTCTTC. Residues: CASSLVPRRGDEQFF. V and J are TRBV5-1 and TRBJ2-1, with a weak D call TRBD2 (6 bases). The CDR3 runs 15 residues. Trimming stripped 0 bases from V and 8 bases from J, with 15 bases between. CDR1 is SGHRS, CDR2 YFSETQ, per germline.

This clonotype turned up a few times. The gene calls are TRBV12-3 or TRBV12-4 and TRBJ2-2, with a weak D call TRBD2 (6 bases). V lost 3 bases and J lost 4, with 12 bases in between. The CDR3 length is 15 residues. The CDR3 sequence is CASSFTAGSTGELFF. As DNA, the CDR3 is TGTGCCAGCAGTTTTACGGCGGGGAGCACCGGGGAGCTGTTTTTT.

This clonotype was counted between two and nine times. The gene calls are TRBV30 and TRBJ2-1; D remains unclear. Germline V lookup: CDR1 GTSNPN, CDR2 SVGIG (reference sequence). The CDR3 length is 13 residues. V shed 1 base and J shed 3 bases, with 7 bases lying between them. The CDR3 loop reads CAWSGHIYNEQFF. DNA of the CDR3: TGTGCCTGGAGTGGACATATCTACAATGAGCAGTTCTTC.

This clonotype was counted a few times. This chain links TRBV20-1 with TRBJ1-6, with D unresolved. CDR1 and CDR2 (germline): DFQATT, SNEGSKA (reference sequence). The V gene lost 4 bases and the J gene lost 10 bases, with 17 bases spanning the gap. This CDR3 has 14 residues. CDR3 coding DNA: TGCAGTGCTACCCGGACCTCGGTGAACTCACCCCTCCACTTT. Amino acids: CSATRTSVNSPLHF.

Remarks on this clonotype: The junction shows a germline mismatch at one end, possibly a read error. Here the CDR3 DNA reads TGTGCCAGAAGTTTAGGGTGGAGCGGGGGGGTCGGTTCGAATGAGCAGTTCTTC. It codes for CARSLGWSGGVGSNEQFF. This chain uses TRBV6-5 with TRBJ2-1; 10 bases align to TRBD2. Germline CDR1 and CDR2: MNHEY and SVGAGI. The CDR3 loop spans 18 amino acids.

This chain links TRBV7-9 with TRBJ2-5, with 7 bases aligning to TRBD1. V shed 2 bases and J 1 base; nucleotides not matched to a gene: 10. The CDR3 spans 17 residues. CDR1 and CDR2 (germline): SEHNR, FQNEAQ (reference sequence). Here the CDR3 reads CASSLLLGQEFQETQYF. In DNA form, the CDR3 reads TGTGCCAGCAGCTTATTACTAGGACAGGAGTTCCAAGAGACCCAGTACTTC.

This clonotype was observed a handful of times. J is TRBJ2-1 and V is TRBV12-3 or TRBV12-4; tentative D call: TRBD1 (5 bases). V lost 6 bases to trimming and J lost 0 bases, with 24 bases between them. This CDR3 has 19 amino acids. The DNA of the CDR3 is TGTGCCAGCAGCCTATCGGTCGTCAGGGCCTTAAGCTCCTACAATGAGCAGTTCTTC. Amino acid sequence: CASSLSVVRALSSYNEQFF.

The V and J genes are TRBV7-9 and TRBJ2-2, with 14 bases lining up with TRBD2. Germline-derived CDR1 and CDR2 are SEHNR and FQNEAQ (reference sequence). V lost 3 bases, J lost 1 base, and 1 base stayed unmatched. The CDR3 is 17 residues long. The CDR3 sequence is CASSFGTSGGNTGELFF. CDR3 coding DNA: TGTGCCAGCAGCTTCGGGACTAGCGGGGGGAACACCGGGGAGCTGTTTTTT.

This chain links TRBV7-9 with TRBJ2-5; D perhaps matches TRBD1 (5 bases). V was shortened by 7 bases and J by 1 base, with 13 bases between the two germline ends. Per the germline V gene, CDR1 is SEHNR and CDR2 is FQNEAQ (reference sequence). This CDR3 is built from 14 residues. DNA of the CDR3: TGTGCCAGCACCCAGCCCAGGGCCCAAGAGACCCAGTACTTC. Amino acid sequence: CASTQPRAQETQYF.

V is TRBV12-3 or TRBV12-4 and J is TRBJ2-7; no clear D gene. V was shortened by 2 bases and J by 1 base, with 24 bases between the two germline ends. The CDR3 has 19 amino acids. CDR3 bases: TGTGCCAGCAGTTTAAACGCCTTGGGCAGGCGGAGTAAATCCTACGAGCAGTACTTC. Translating gives CASSLNALGRRSKSYEQYF.

V usage is TRBV9 and J usage is TRBJ2-7; D gene uncertain. This CDR3 is built from 13 residues. V was pared by 4 bases and J by 6 bases, with 14 bases between. Germline V lookup: CDR1 SGDLS, CDR2 YYNGEE. The DNA for the CDR3 is TGTGCCAGCAGCACCATTGAAGTTGGCGAGCAGTACTTC. It encodes CASSTIEVGEQYF.

The rearrangement uses TRBV9 and TRBJ2-2, with 9 nucleotides matching TRBD1. With V trimmed by 3 bases and J by 7 bases, 4 bases remained unmatched. In germline, CDR1 is SGDLS, CDR2 YYNGEE. There are 14 residues in the CDR3. CDR3 sequence reads: CASSGRQGVGELFF. The CDR3 DNA reads TGTGCCAGCAGCGGGCGACAGGGGGTCGGGGAGCTGTTTTTT.

V and J are TRBV4-2 and TRBJ2-7; 11 bases are a match to TRBD1. V gave up 1 base and J gave up 3 bases; unmatched junction bases: 2. Germline loops: CDR1 LGHNA, CDR2 YNFKEQ. This CDR3 is 15 amino acids long. CDR3 in amino acids: CASSQGGTGGYEQYF. In DNA, the CDR3 is TGTGCCAGCAGCCAAGGAGGGACAGGGGGCTACGAGCAGTACTTC.

The chain combines TRBV12-3 or TRBV12-4 with TRBJ1-4, with TRBD1 identical over 8 bases. V lost 5 bases to trimming and J lost 7 bases; unmatched junction nucleotides: 9. The CDR3 extends over 15 amino acids. DNA of the CDR3: TGTGCCAGCAGTCTTCGGACAGGGCGAAGTGAAAAACTGTTTTTT. Translating it yields CASSLRTGRSEKLFF.

The DNA of the CDR3 is TGCAGCTCCCCAATCAGGACGGAGCAAGAGACCCAGTACTTC. Translation: CSSPIRTEQETQYF. The chain combines TRBV29-1 with TRBJ2-5, with D unclear. The CDR3 is made up of 14 amino acids. Trimming removed 8 bases at V and 2 bases at J, with 18 bases between. Germline CDR1 and CDR2: SQVTM and ANQGSEA.

There are a few counts of this clonotype. The chain carries TRBV3-1 and TRBJ1-1, with D possibly being TRBD1 (5 bases). V lost 3 bases to trimming and J lost 6 bases, with 11 bases between them. CDR3 length: 13 amino acids. Germline CDR1 is LGHDT and CDR2 is YNNKEL (reference sequence). CDR3 nucleotides: TGTGCCAGCAGCCAGTCCTCCAGGGCTGAAGCTTTCTTT. Protein: CASSQSSRAEAFF.

The rearrangement links TRBV7-9 to TRBJ2-3; D assignment may be TRBD1 or TRBD2 (5 bases each). Trimming shortened V by 6 bases and J by 6 bases, and 19 bases separated the two germline ends. The CDR3 covers 15 residues. Germline CDR1 is SEHNR and CDR2 is FQNEAQ (reference sequence). The CDR3 DNA sequence: TGTGCCAGCAGGACCCAGGGTGGGGGAGCGGATACGCAGTATTTT. Translating gives CASRTQGGGADTQYF.

This clonotype was seen many times. V gene TRBV7-3 combines with J gene TRBJ2-1; 7 positions match TRBD2. CDR1 is SGHTA and CDR2 is FQGTGA in the germline V gene. With V trimmed by 1 base and J by 4 bases, 4 bases remained unmatched. This CDR3 region has 15 residues. DNA of the CDR3: TGTGCCAGCAGCTTAAGGGCGGGAGAATACAATGAGCAGTTCTTC. It is translated as CASSLRAGEYNEQFF.

The chain couples TRBV30 to TRBJ1-5, with 7 bases lining up with TRBD1. The germline CDR1 and CDR2 sequences are GTSNPN and SVGIG (reference sequence). The CDR3 sequence is 13 residues long. With V trimmed by 2 bases and J by 7 bases, 5 bases remained unmatched. CDR3 nucleotide sequence: TGTGCCTGGAGTTGGCAGGGGGACCAGCCCCAGCATTTT. Amino acids: CAWSWQGDQPQHF.

The V and J genes are TRBV6-5 and TRBJ2-7, with D tentatively TRBD1 (6 bases). The CDR3 consists of 15 residues. CDR1 MNHEY and CDR2 SVGAGI come from the germline V gene. Deletions cut 6 bases from V and 2 bases from J, with 17 bases between. The CDR3 reads CASSYNGGMTYEQYF. Here the CDR3 DNA reads TGTGCCAGCAGCTATAATGGGGGCATGACCTACGAGCAGTACTTC.

The CDR3 spells CASSPRQGWSETQYF. The CDR3 bases are TGTGCCAGCAGCCCCAGACAGGGGTGGTCAGAGACCCAGTACTTC. The chain is built from TRBV9 and TRBJ2-5; TRBD1 matches at 8 bases. The CDR3 has 15 amino acids. CDR1 is SGDLS, CDR2 YYNGEE, per germline. With 4 bases clipped from V and 4 bases from J, the junction kept 9 bases outside the gene matches. Supplemented by reference TRBV9 and TRBJ2-5, the full variable domain reads DSGVTQTPKHLITATGQRVTLRCSPRSGDLSVYWYQQSLDQGLQFLIQYYNGEERAKGNILERFSAQQFPDLHSELNLSSLELGDSALYFCASSPRQGWSETQYFGPGTRLLVL.